This paragraph reports one T cell receptor (beta chain). The sample belongs to a study of identical twins' blood T cells. TCR cDNA libraries came from RNA via a modified published protocol. TCRdb re-derived calls from the 5' RACE reads in MiXCR, one entry per CDR3 protein. The data hold 350,000 to 450,000 distinct CDR3 sequences, with 28% observed a single time. CDR1 is LNHDA and CDR2 is SQIVND in the germline V gene (reference sequence). The CDR3 totals 15 residues. Trimming at V came to 5 bases and at J to 0 bases, leaving 4 bases not matched to a gene. The receptor's source is a woman aged 18 to 55 in good health. Sample: PBMCs. V usage is TRBV19 and J usage is TRBJ1-2, with TRBD1 identical over 9 bases. DNA of the CDR3: TGTGCCAGTAGTGGACAGGGGCAAGCTAACTATGGCTACACCTTC. This codes for CASSGQGQANYGYTF.